This T cell receptor beta chain was captured by sequencing in a study of cytomegalovirus exposure and HLA in healthy donors. Study results and limitations: The authors later found most CMV-associated TCR beta chains appeared HLA-restricted. There were reportedly fewer N-insertions in an Asian-associated ancestry cluster than the approximately 640-donor mean, in a later analysis. Prediction of most subjects' HLA-A and HLA-B alleles by TCR beta sequences was reportedly accurate.

Comment on this clone: The antigen remains unidentified.

The length of the CDR3 is 13 residues. Germline V gives CDR1 SGHTA, CDR2 FQGNSA. The V end lost 3 bases, the J end lost 1 base, and 6 bases lay between the germline ends. The PCR made use of 60 Vbeta and 13 Jbeta primers. Here immunoSEQ multiplex PCR was the method, and the copy in TCRdb shows in-frame clones only, minus some. This table holds some 150,000 clones, roughly 80% found once. The sequence was obtained from a woman aged 25 to 39 in good health and CMV-seronegative. The sequencing input was PBMCs. V and J are TRBV7-2 and TRBJ2-5, with D uncertain. This CDR3 reads CASSLSRQETQYF. Here the CDR3 DNA reads TGTGCCAGCAGCTTGTCCCGCCAAGAGACCCAGTACTTC.